This TCR beta chain was retrieved from a study of T cell changes during pregnancy in multiple sclerosis. Germline V lookup: CDR1 SNHLY, CDR2 FYNNEI. The CDR3 covers 13 residues. V was clipped by 4 bases and J by 2 bases; unmatched bases: 1. The data were produced by immunoSEQ multiplex PCR, yet TCRdb's version contains in-frame clones alone and is incomplete. Of tens of thousands of clones in the sample, over 85% were seen once. The chain has TRBV2 and TRBJ2-7; 8 bases agree with TRBD2. The material sequenced was peripheral blood, taken in the third trimester of pregnancy. The source of this sequence is a female donor in good health, enrolled as a control in a pregnancy study. The DNA of the CDR3 is TGTGCCAGCAGTGTGGGACTAGCCTACGAGCAGTACTTC. Protein: CASSVGLAYEQYF.